The present entry profiles one T cell receptor beta chain with its context. Those who participated ranged in age from 18 to 89 years and resided in about two dozen US areas. This specimen comes from a study of blood T cell repertoires in COVID-19. Per the original methods: Reference gene primers were amplified, and this amplification served to estimate nucleated cell counts. The method was immunoSEQ multiplex PCR; TCRdb's version includes in-frame clones alone and lacks a portion of them. V, J and clone size derive from that table, while D and trimming were established from the DNA sequence. There are tens of thousands of clones in the sample; 85% to 90% occur only once, and 1.2% lies in the top ten. The CDR3 totals 15 residues. CDR1 and CDR2 (germline): MNHEY, SVGAGI. Unmatched junction bases numbered 6, after V lost 6 bases and J lost 2 bases.

What was sequenced was PBMCs or T cells enriched from blood (not recorded which). The V and J genes are TRBV6-5 and TRBJ2-7; 11 bases agree with TRBD2. The receptor comes from a woman aged 50 to 60 with acute COVID-19. CDR3 protein: CASRPGLAETYEQYF. In DNA, the CDR3 is TGTGCCAGCAGGCCGGGACTAGCGGAGACCTACGAGCAGTACTTC.